The entry below gives a single T cell receptor (beta chain) sequence along with its context. This sample was included in a study of control samples from healthy donors and cancer patients. Trimming took 3 bases from V and 1 from J; bases not matched to a gene: 1. This CDR3 has 15 amino acids. Per the germline V gene, CDR1 is SGHTA and CDR2 is FQGTGA. Sequencing used immunoSEQ multiplex PCR; TCRdb keeps in-frame clones, though not all of them. The table includes around 75,000 clones, over 70% detected once. Sequencing was performed on blood. The source of this sequence is a man in his fifties or sixties in good health. The chain uses TRBV7-3 and TRBJ2-3; TRBD2 matches at 10 bases. In DNA, the CDR3 is TGTGCCAGCAGCTTCGGACTAGCGGGCACAGATACGCAGTATTTT. As protein: CASSFGLAGTDTQYF.